The T cell receptor (beta chain) described here comes from a study of beta chain features in type 1 diabetes. Study-wide context: The patient and healthy donor groups were comparable for age, gender and cell yields.

Expressed TCRB transcripts were sequenced, since all the RNA that had been isolated was reverse transcribed. Sequencing was performed with immunoSEQ multiplex PCR; in TCRdb, only in-frame clones are kept and a portion is missing. This sample has some 900,000 clones, with around a sixth found just once. After removal of 6 bases from V and 2 bases from J, the junction contained 4 bases not matched to a gene. Looked up from germline, CDR1 is LNHDA and CDR2 is SQIVND (reference sequence). This CDR3 contains 15 residues. Specimen: naive CD4+ T cells from blood. The V gene is TRBV19, the J gene TRBJ2-5, with TRBD2 matching 12 bases. The receptor's source is a woman younger than 30 in good health. DNA for the CDR3: TGTGCCAGTAGGCCCGGGACTAGCGGGCAAGAGACCCAGTACTTC. Protein sequence: CASRPGTSGQETQYF.